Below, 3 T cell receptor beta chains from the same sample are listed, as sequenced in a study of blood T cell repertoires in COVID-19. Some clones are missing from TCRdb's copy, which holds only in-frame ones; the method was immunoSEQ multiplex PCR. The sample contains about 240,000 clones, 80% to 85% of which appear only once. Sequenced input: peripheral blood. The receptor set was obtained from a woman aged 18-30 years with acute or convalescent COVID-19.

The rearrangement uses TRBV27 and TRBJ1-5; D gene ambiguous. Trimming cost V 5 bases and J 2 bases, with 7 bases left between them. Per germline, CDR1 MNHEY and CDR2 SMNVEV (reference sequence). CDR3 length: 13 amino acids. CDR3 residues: CASSPRGNQPQHF. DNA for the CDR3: TGTGCCAGCAGTCCCCGGGGCAATCAGCCCCAGCATTTT.

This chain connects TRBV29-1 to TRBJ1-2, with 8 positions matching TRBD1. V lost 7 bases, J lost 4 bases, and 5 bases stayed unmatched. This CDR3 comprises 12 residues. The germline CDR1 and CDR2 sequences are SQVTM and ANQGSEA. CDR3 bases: TGCAGCGCGGTGGACAGGGCCTATGGCTACACCTTC. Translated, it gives CSAVDRAYGYTF. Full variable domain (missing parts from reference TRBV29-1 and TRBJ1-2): SAVISQKPSRDICQRGTSLTIQCQVDSQVTMMFWYRQQPGQSLTLIATANQGSEATYESGFVIDKFPISRPNLTFSTLTVSNMSPEDSSIYLCSAVDRAYGYTFGSGTRLTVV.

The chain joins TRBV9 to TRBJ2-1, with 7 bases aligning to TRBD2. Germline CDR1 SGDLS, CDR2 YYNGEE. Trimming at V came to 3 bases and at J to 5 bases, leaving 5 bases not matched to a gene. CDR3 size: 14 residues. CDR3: CASSARDYNNEQFF. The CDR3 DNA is TGTGCCAGCAGCGCCCGGGACTACAACAATGAGCAGTTCTTC.